The entry that follows covers one T cell receptor beta chain sequence. Antigen unknown. This record comes from a study of cytomegalovirus exposure and HLA in healthy donors. PCR primers comprised 60 Vbeta and 13 Jbeta primers. Assay used: immunoSEQ multiplex PCR; TCRdb lists only in-frame clones, some missing. This table holds 110,000 or so clones, about 61% found once. Findings of the study overall: Cytomegalovirus-associated status was assigned to some 180 TCR beta chains. Per published accounts, TCR beta sequences correctly predicted the HLA-A and HLA-B alleles of most subjects. It was in a later analysis that TCR association rates were seen to vary by HLA locus, highest for DRB1 and lowest for HLA-C. A later analysis linked roughly 17,000 TCR beta sequences to HLA alleles at 0.05 false discovery rate.

The source material was PBMCs. This TCR derives from a man aged 18 to 30 in good health and CMV-seropositive.

The CDR3: CSAGGAGGLSNEQFF. The CDR3, as DNA: TGCAGCGCGGGGGGAGCCGGGGGTCTTTCCAATGAGCAGTTCTTC. The V gene is TRBV29-1, the J gene TRBJ2-1; TRBD2 matches at 7 bases. The CDR3 has 15 residues. V gave up 7 bases and J gave up 6 bases; unmatched junction bases: 15. Germline CDR1 SQVTM, CDR2 ANQGSEA.